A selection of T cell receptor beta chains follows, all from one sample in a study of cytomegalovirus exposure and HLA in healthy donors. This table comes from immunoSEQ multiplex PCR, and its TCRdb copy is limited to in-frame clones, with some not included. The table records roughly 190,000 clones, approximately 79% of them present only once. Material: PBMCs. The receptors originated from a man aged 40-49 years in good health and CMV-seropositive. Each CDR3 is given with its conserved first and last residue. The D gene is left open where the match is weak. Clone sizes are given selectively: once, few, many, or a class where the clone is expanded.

CDR3aa: CASSYSAGGGPGYTF; CDR3nt: TGTGCCAGCAGTTACTCGGCAGGTGGTGGGCCTGGCTACACCTTC; abundance: once; v_gene: TRBV6-5; d_gene: .; j_gene: TRBJ1-2
CDR3aa: CASSQESSGGRYYEQFF; CDR3nt: TGCGCCAGCAGCCAAGAGTCTAGCGGGGGGCGCTACTATGAGCAGTTCTTC; abundance: .; v_gene: TRBV4-3; d_gene: TRBD2; j_gene: TRBJ2-1
CDR3aa: CASSPPGLAGGQETQYF; CDR3nt: TGTGCCAGCAGCCCACCTGGACTAGCGGGGGGTCAAGAGACCCAGTACTTC; abundance: .; v_gene: TRBV21-1; d_gene: .; j_gene: TRBJ2-5
CDR3aa: CASSFPHSNQPQHF; CDR3nt: TGTGCCAGCAGTTTTCCACATAGCAATCAGCCCCAGCATTTT; abundance: .; v_gene: TRBV28; d_gene: .; j_gene: TRBJ1-5
CDR3aa: CASSPTGRQETQYF; CDR3nt: TGTGCCAGCAGCCCGACAGGGAGGCAAGAGACCCAGTACTTC; abundance: .; v_gene: TRBV27; d_gene: .; j_gene: TRBJ2-5
CDR3aa: CASGPGGLETQYF; CDR3nt: TGTGCCAGCGGACCAGGGGGCTTAGAGACCCAGTACTTC; abundance: few; v_gene: TRBV28; d_gene: TRBD1; j_gene: TRBJ2-5
CDR3aa: CASGLDTGVYTF; CDR3nt: TGTGCTAGTGGTTTAGACACAGGGGTCTACACCTTC; abundance: .; v_gene: TRBV12-5; d_gene: TRBD1; j_gene: TRBJ1-2
CDR3aa: CASSAKAGGLGETQYF; CDR3nt: TGTGCCAGCAGCGCTAAAGCGGGGGGGCTCGGGGAGACCCAGTACTTC; abundance: .; v_gene: TRBV9; d_gene: TRBD2; j_gene: TRBJ2-5
CDR3aa: CASRDRAQETQYF; CDR3nt: TGCGCCAGCAGGGACAGGGCCCAAGAGACCCAGTACTTC; abundance: .; v_gene: TRBV5-1; d_gene: TRBD1; j_gene: TRBJ2-5
CDR3aa: CASSPTGLETQYF; CDR3nt: TGTGCCAGCAGCCCCACAGGGTTGGAGACCCAGTACTTC; abundance: once; v_gene: TRBV7-9; d_gene: .; j_gene: TRBJ2-5
CDR3aa: CASRGQGAGEQYF; CDR3nt: TGTGCCAGCAGAGGACAGGGGGCGGGTGAGCAGTACTTC; abundance: .; v_gene: TRBV2; d_gene: TRBD1; j_gene: TRBJ2-7
CDR3aa: CASSQDTGNNEKLFF; CDR3nt: TGCGCCAGCAGCCAAGATACAGGGAATAATGAAAAACTGTTTTTT; abundance: few; v_gene: TRBV4-1; d_gene: .; j_gene: TRBJ1-4
CDR3aa: CASSLVKGAPKETQYF; CDR3nt: TGTGCCAGCAGCTTAGTAAAGGGAGCCCCTAAAGAGACCCAGTACTTC; abundance: .; v_gene: TRBV7-2; d_gene: .; j_gene: TRBJ2-5
CDR3aa: CASSTLLAGLKTQYF; CDR3nt: TGTGCCAGTAGTACCTTACTAGCGGGGCTTAAGACCCAGTACTTC; abundance: .; v_gene: TRBV19; d_gene: TRBD2; j_gene: TRBJ2-5
CDR3aa: CSVGPRVRANEQFF; CDR3nt: TGCAGCGTTGGACCGCGGGTCCGCGCCAATGAGCAGTTCTTC; abundance: .; v_gene: TRBV29-1; d_gene: .; j_gene: TRBJ2-1
CDR3aa: CASSIDPWTGRGGELFF; CDR3nt: TGTGCCAGTAGTATAGATCCGTGGACAGGGCGAGGCGGGGAGCTGTTTTTT; abundance: .; v_gene: TRBV19; d_gene: TRBD1; j_gene: TRBJ2-2
CDR3aa: CASSARQGAVEKLFF; CDR3nt: TGTGCCAGCAGCGCCCGACAGGGGGCGGTTGAAAAACTGTTTTTT; abundance: .; v_gene: TRBV7-9; d_gene: TRBD1; j_gene: TRBJ1-4
CDR3aa: CASSPQGDEQYF; CDR3nt: TGTGCCAGCTCACCACAGGGGGACGAGCAGTACTTC; abundance: .; v_gene: TRBV18; d_gene: .; j_gene: TRBJ2-7
CDR3aa: CASSLDFYEQYF; CDR3nt: TGTGCCAGCAGCTTAGACTTCTACGAGCAGTACTTC; abundance: few; v_gene: TRBV11-2; d_gene: .; j_gene: TRBJ2-7
CDR3aa: CASSYRDSYGYTF; CDR3nt: TGTGCCAGCAGCTACCGGGACAGCTATGGCTACACCTTC; abundance: .; v_gene: TRBV7-6; d_gene: TRBD1; j_gene: TRBJ1-2
CDR3aa: CASRRTGATDTQYF; CDR3nt: TGTGCCAGCCGCCGGACAGGGGCAACAGATACGCAGTATTTT; abundance: .; v_gene: TRBV6-4; d_gene: TRBD1; j_gene: TRBJ2-3
CDR3aa: CASREGNYGYTF; CDR3nt: TGTGCCAGCAGGGAGGGAAATTATGGCTACACCTTC; abundance: .; v_gene: TRBV28; d_gene: .; j_gene: TRBJ1-2
CDR3aa: CASSLGPRSGTGELFF; CDR3nt: TGTGCCAGCAGCTTAGGGCCTAGGTCCGGAACCGGGGAGCTGTTTTTT; abundance: .; v_gene: TRBV11-3; d_gene: .; j_gene: TRBJ2-2
CDR3aa: CASSPTGVEAFF; CDR3nt: TGTGCCAGCAGCCCCACAGGAGTTGAAGCTTTCTTT; abundance: .; v_gene: TRBV6-5; d_gene: .; j_gene: TRBJ1-1